The source of this T cell receptor (beta chain) is a study of blood T cells in healthy people across ages. Study conclusions and caveats: PBMCs that were unsorted prevented a conclusive naive versus antigen-experienced comparison.

Primed by a sample-barcoded 5' primer and a J-beta primer mix, a second PCR proceeded for about 6 to 12 cycles. Per sample, CDR3-containing paired-end reads numbered at least 3 million. TCRdb re-called the 5' RACE reads through MiXCR, storing one row per CDR3 protein. The data show approximately 760,000 distinct CDR3 sequences, with about 25% seen just once and more than 7.5% held by the top ten. This clonotype was seen many times. What it binds is unknown. CDR1 and CDR2 (germline): LGHNA, YSLEER. There are 18 residues in the CDR3. The V and J ends lost 0 bases and 5 bases, in that order; junction bases with no gene match: 13. These sequences were also reported in another study, on T cells of mothers and their children. That investigation notes: The overlap seen between related mothers and children slightly exceeded that of unrelated pairs, though not significantly.

Input material: blood. The sequence came from a boy aged 5-17 years in good health. The chain links TRBV4-3 to TRBJ2-5, with TRBD2 identical over 9 bases. The CDR3 spells CASSQDRSGGPLGETQYF. The CDR3 bases are TGCGCCAGCAGCCAAGATAGGAGCGGGGGGCCCCTGGGTGAGACCCAGTACTTC.